A single sample is the source of the 15 T cell receptor beta chains below, sequenced in a study of shared clonotypes between healthy human individuals. TCRdb keeps only in-frame clones here, not all; method: immunoSEQ multiplex PCR. The sample gives about 2 million clones, roughly 96% of which show up once; 0.13% is in the top ten. The source material was naive CD4+ T cells sorted from blood. The subset here: CD45RA+ positively selected. The receptors were gathered from a man younger than 35 in good health.

The chain joins TRBV5-1 to TRBJ1-2, with a weak D call TRBD1 (5 bases). V lost 2 bases, J lost 8 bases, and 16 bases lay in between. The CDR3 runs 14 residues. Germline values: CDR1 SGHRS, CDR2 YFSETQ. The chain's CDR3 is CASSFLMAREGYTF. CDR3 coding DNA: TGCGCCAGCAGCTTTTTGATGGCCAGGGAAGGCTACACCTTC.

The chain has TRBV18 and TRBJ1-1; TRBD1 is a possible D gene (5 bases). The CDR3 is 14 amino acids. Trimming cost V 1 base and J 6 bases, with 12 bases left between them. The V gene's germline CDR1 is KGHSH and CDR2 LQKENI. Written as DNA, the CDR3 is TGTGCCAGCTCACCACTAGAGAGGGGCTCTGAAGCTTTCTTT. It encodes CASSPLERGSEAFF.

The rearrangement uses TRBV28 and TRBJ2-7; TRBD2 matches 11 bases. The trim removed 5 bases at V and 3 bases at J, leaving 6 bases unmatched. Germline CDR1 is MDHEN and CDR2 is SYDVKM. CDR3 length: 15 residues. CDR3 sequence: CASSTSGGYLYEQYF. CDR3 in DNA: TGTGCCAGCAGTACTAGCGGGGGTTACCTCTACGAGCAGTACTTC.

The V gene is TRBV4-1, the J gene TRBJ2-3; D is uncertain. CDR3 length: 17 residues. V lost 0 bases to trimming and J lost 3 bases, with 16 bases between them. Germline assignment: CDR1 MGHRA and CDR2 YSYEKL. CDR3 bases: TGCGCCAGCAGCCAAGATGGCCCCCGACTGGTAACAGATACGCAGTATTTT. This sequence encodes CASSQDGPRLVTDTQYF.

The chain links TRBV4-1 to TRBJ1-4, with unresolved D. This CDR3 is 13 amino acids long. Germline CDR1 reads MGHRA; CDR2 reads YSYEKL. Trimming removed 3 bases at V and 13 bases at J, with 15 bases between. The CDR3 loop reads CASSHGDRERLFF. CDR3 DNA sequence: TGCGCCAGCAGCCACGGCGACCGGGAGCGACTGTTTTTT.

The V gene is TRBV18, the J gene TRBJ1-1, with 8 positions matching TRBD1. The CDR3 runs 12 residues. Unmatched junction bases numbered 3, after V lost 6 bases and J lost 6 bases. Germline V CDR1 and CDR2: KGHSH, LQKENI. For the CDR3, the DNA is TGTGCCAGCTCGGACAGGGTCGCTGAAGCTTTCTTT. Translating gives CASSDRVAEAFF.

The rearrangement uses TRBV30 and TRBJ2-2; TRBD1 agrees at 7 bases. The CDR3 runs to 15 residues. The germline V gene has CDR1 GTSNPN and CDR2 SVGIG (reference sequence). The junction had 8 bases not matched to a gene; V was cut back by 3 bases and J by 4 bases. As DNA, the CDR3 is TGTGCCTGGAGGGCTAAAGCAGGGGGCACCGGGGAGCTGTTTTTT. It encodes CAWRAKAGGTGELFF. The full variable domain, its missing parts supplied by reference TRBV30 and TRBJ2-2, is SQTIHQWPATLVQPVGSPLSLECTVEGTSNPNLYWYRQAAGRGLQLLFYSVGIGQISSEVPQNLSASRPQDRQFILSSKKLLLSDSGFYLCAWRAKAGGTGELFFGEGSRLTVL.

The V call is TRBV7-9, the J call TRBJ2-3, with a tentative D call TRBD2 (5 bases). The CDR3 sequence is 16 residues long. The germline gives CDR1 SEHNR, CDR2 FQNEAQ (reference sequence). Trimming pared 2 bases from V and 4 bases from J, leaving 16 bases between. CDR3 bases: TGTGCCAGCAGCTTAACAGCGGCCCGCAGCGCAGATACGCAGTATTTT. Its translation is CASSLTAARSADTQYF.

The chain employs TRBV9 and TRBJ2-5; TRBD2 aligns across 12 bases. The CDR3 consists of 20 residues. After removal of 0 bases from V and 1 base from J, the junction contained 13 bases not matched to a gene. The germline V gene has CDR1 SGDLS and CDR2 YYNGEE. The CDR3: CASSVGYPSGRAIGQETQYF. CDR3 nucleotides: TGTGCCAGCAGCGTAGGTTATCCTAGCGGGAGGGCTATAGGCCAAGAGACCCAGTACTTC. The variable domain in full, with the rest retrieved from reference TRBV9 and TRBJ2-5, is DSGVTQTPKHLITATGQRVTLRCSPRSGDLSVYWYQQSLDQGLQFLIQYYNGEERAKGNILERFSAQQFPDLHSELNLSSLELGDSALYFCASSVGYPSGRAIGQETQYFGPGTRLLVL.

The CDR3 DNA follows: TGCGCCAGCAGACAGGGTTTAGGGACCCAGTACTTC. It yields the protein CASRQGLGTQYF. The chain recombines TRBV5-1 with TRBJ2-5; possible D gene TRBD1, 6 bases. V was clipped by 5 bases and J by 7 bases, with 12 bases between them. CDR3 length: 12 residues. From germline, CDR1 is SGHRS and CDR2 YFSETQ.

This chain uses TRBV2 with TRBJ2-1, with 10 bases matching TRBD2. V was clipped by 6 bases and J by 5 bases; unmatched bases: 7. The CDR3 contains 15 residues. Germline values: CDR1 SNHLY, CDR2 FYNNEI. CDR3 region: CASRAMGLANNEQFF. CDR3 DNA sequence: TGTGCCAGCAGAGCAATGGGACTAGCGAACAATGAGCAGTTCTTC.

This sequence joins TRBV19 and TRBJ1-4, with D uncertain. Trimming cost V 3 bases and J 0 bases, with 20 bases left between them. The V gene's germline CDR1 is LNHDA and CDR2 SQIVND (reference sequence). This CDR3 has 19 amino acids. CDR3: CASSIFRWSALATNEKLFF. Written as DNA, the CDR3 is TGTGCCAGTAGTATCTTCAGATGGTCAGCGCTTGCAACTAATGAAAAACTGTTTTTT.

The chain carries TRBV7-6 and TRBJ1-6; TRBD1 is a possible D gene (5 bases). CDR3 length equals 16 residues. V gave up 1 base and J gave up 0 bases, with 7 bases separating them. The V gene's germline CDR1 is SGHVS and CDR2 FNYEAQ. CDR3 sequence reads: CASSLGQSSYNSPLHF. CDR3 bases: TGTGCCAGCAGCTTAGGACAGAGCTCCTATAATTCACCCCTCCACTTT. Full variable domain (missing parts from reference TRBV7-6 and TRBJ1-6): GAGVSQSPRYKVTKRGQDVALRCDPISGHVSLYWYRQALGQGPEFLTYFNYEAQQDKSGLPNDRFSAERPEGSISTLTIQRTEQRDSAMYRCASSLGQSSYNSPLHFGNGTRLTVT.

The rearrangement links TRBV6-5 to TRBJ2-7; 11 positions agree with TRBD1. This CDR3 spans 15 amino acids. J was trimmed by 5 bases and V by 4 bases; bases with no gene match: 7. CDR1 MNHEY and CDR2 SVGAGI come from the germline V gene. The CDR3 DNA is TGTGCCAGCAGTTCCCAGGACAGGGGGCGGAACGAGCAGTACTTC. Translated: CASSSQDRGRNEQYF.

This clone came up once. J is TRBJ2-7 and V is TRBV6-5; D remains ambiguous. This CDR3 region has 13 residues. From germline, CDR1 is MNHEY and CDR2 SVGAGI. The V end lost 2 bases, the J end lost 6 bases, and 11 bases lay between the germline ends. The CDR3 reads CASSYPPDREQYF. The DNA for the CDR3 is TGTGCCAGCAGTTACCCCCCTGACCGCGAGCAGTACTTC.